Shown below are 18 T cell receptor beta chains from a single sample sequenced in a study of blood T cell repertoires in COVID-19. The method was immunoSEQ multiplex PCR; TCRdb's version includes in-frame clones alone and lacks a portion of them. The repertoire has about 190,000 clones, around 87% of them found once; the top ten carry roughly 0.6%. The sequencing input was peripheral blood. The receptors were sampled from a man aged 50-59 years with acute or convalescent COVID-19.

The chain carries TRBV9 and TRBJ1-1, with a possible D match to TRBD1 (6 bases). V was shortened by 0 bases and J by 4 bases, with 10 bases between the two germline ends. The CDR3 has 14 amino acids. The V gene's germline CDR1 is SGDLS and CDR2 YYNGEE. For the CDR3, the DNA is TGTGCCAGCAGCGTAGGGCAGGGGCCCACTGAAGCTTTCTTT. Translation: CASSVGQGPTEAFF.

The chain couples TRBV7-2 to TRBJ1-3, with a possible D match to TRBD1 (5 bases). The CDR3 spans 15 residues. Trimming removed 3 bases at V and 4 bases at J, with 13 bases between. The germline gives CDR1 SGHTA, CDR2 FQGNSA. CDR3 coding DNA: TGTGCCAGCAGCTTCGCCAGGGTGTCGGGAAACACCATATATTTT. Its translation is CASSFARVSGNTIYF. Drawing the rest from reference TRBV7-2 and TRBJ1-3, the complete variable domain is GAGVSQSPSNKVTEKGKDVELRCDPISGHTALYWYRQSLGQGLEFLIYFQGNSAPDKSGLPSDRFSAERTGGSVSTLTIQRTQQEDSAVYLCASSFARVSGNTIYFGEGSWLTVV.

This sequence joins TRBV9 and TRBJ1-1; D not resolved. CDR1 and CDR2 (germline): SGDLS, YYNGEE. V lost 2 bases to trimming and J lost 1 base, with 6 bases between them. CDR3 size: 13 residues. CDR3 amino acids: CASSVPGNTEAFF. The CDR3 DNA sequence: TGTGCCAGCAGCGTCCCGGGGAACACTGAAGCTTTCTTT.

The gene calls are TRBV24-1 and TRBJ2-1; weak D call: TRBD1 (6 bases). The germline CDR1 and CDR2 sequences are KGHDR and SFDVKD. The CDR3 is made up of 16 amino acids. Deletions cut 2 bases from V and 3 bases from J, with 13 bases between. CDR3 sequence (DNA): TGTGCCACCAGTGATTCGGCGCAGGGGCGCTACAATGAGCAGTTCTTC. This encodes CATSDSAQGRYNEQFF.

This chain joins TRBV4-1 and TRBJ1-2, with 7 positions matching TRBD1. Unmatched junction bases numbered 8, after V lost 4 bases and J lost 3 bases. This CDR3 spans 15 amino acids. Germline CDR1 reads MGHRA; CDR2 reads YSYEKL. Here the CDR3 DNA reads TGCGCCAGCAGCCGCCAGACAGGGTGGGACTATGGCTACACCTTC. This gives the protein CASSRQTGWDYGYTF.

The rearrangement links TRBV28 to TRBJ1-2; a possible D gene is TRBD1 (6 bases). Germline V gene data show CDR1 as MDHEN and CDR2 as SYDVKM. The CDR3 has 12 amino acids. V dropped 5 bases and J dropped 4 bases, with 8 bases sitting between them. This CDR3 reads CASSPRGYGYTF. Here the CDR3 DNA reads TGTGCCAGCAGTCCCAGGGGCTATGGCTACACCTTC.

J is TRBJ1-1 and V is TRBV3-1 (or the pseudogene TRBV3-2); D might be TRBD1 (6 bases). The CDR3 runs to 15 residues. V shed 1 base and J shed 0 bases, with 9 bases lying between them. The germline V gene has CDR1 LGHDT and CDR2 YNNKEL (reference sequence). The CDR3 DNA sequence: TGTGCCAGCAGCCAAGGGGCAGGGGTGAACACTGAAGCTTTCTTT. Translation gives CASSQGAGVNTEAFF.

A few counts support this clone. For the CDR3, the DNA is TGCGCCAGCAGACAGGGAAAGACTGAAGCTTTCTTT. Amino acids: CASRQGKTEAFF. J is TRBJ1-1 and V is TRBV10-2; TRBD1 is a possible D gene (6 bases). Germline CDR1 reads WSHSY; CDR2 reads SAAADI. Trimming cost V 6 bases and J 5 bases, with 10 bases left between them. The CDR3 consists of 12 residues.

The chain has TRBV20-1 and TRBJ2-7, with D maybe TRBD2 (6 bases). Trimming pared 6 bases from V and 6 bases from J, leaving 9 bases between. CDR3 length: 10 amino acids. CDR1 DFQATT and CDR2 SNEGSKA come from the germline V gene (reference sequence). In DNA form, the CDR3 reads TGCAGTGCACGACTAGGCGAGCAGTACGTC. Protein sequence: CSARLGEQYV.

The CDR3 DNA is TGTGCCAGCAGTTACAGGGGGCGGAACTTTAATGAAAAACTGTTTTTT. Protein product: CASSYRGRNFNEKLFF. This sequence joins TRBV2 and TRBJ1-4; 9 positions agree with TRBD1. V was pared by 5 bases and J by 4 bases, with 8 bases of the junction left unmatched. There are 16 residues in the CDR3. Germline V gene data show CDR1 as SNHLY and CDR2 as FYNNEI.

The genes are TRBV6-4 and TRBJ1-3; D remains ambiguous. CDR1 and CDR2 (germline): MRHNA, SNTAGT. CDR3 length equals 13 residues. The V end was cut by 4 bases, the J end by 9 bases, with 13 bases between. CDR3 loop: CASSVAEGATIYF. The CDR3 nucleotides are TGTGCCAGCAGTGTTGCAGAGGGAGCCACCATATATTTT.

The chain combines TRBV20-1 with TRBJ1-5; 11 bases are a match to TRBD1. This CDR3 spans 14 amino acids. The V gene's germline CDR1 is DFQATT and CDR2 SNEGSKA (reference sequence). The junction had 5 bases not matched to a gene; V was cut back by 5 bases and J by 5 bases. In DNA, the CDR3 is TGCAGTGCTTGTGGACAGGGGGCATATCAGCCCCAGCATTTT. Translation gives CSACGQGAYQPQHF.

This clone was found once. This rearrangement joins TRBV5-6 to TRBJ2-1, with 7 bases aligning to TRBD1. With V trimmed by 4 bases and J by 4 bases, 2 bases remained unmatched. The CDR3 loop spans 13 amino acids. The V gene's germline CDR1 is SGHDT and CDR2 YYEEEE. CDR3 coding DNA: TGTGCCAGCAGCCCGGGACAGTACAATGAGCAGTTCTTC. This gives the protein CASSPGQYNEQFF.

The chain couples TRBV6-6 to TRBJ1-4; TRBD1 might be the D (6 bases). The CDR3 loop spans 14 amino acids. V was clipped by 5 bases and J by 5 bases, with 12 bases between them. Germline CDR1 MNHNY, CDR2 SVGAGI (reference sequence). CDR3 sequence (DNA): TGTGCCAGCAGTATCCGGGACACCAATGAAAAACTGTTTTTT. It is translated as CASSIRDTNEKLFF.

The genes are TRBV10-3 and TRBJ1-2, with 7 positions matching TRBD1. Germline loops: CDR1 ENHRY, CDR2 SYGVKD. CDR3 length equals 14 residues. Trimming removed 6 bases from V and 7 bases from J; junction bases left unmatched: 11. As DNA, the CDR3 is TGTGCCATCAGGGGGACAGACGGGCCGGGTGGCTACACCTTC. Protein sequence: CAIRGTDGPGGYTF.

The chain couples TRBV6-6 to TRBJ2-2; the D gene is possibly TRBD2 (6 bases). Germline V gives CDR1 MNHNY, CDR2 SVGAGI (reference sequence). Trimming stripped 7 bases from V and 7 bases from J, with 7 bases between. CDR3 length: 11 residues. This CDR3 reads CASTGLGELFF. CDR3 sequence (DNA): TGTGCCAGCACGGGACTCGGGGAGCTGTTTTTT.

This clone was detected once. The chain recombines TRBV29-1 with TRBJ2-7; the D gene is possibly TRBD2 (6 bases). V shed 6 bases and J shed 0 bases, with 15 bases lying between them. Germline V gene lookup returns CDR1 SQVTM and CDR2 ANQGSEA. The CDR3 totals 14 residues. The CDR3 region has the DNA TGCAGCGTCGCCGGGACTTCACGCTCCTACGAGCAGTACTTC. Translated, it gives CSVAGTSRSYEQYF.

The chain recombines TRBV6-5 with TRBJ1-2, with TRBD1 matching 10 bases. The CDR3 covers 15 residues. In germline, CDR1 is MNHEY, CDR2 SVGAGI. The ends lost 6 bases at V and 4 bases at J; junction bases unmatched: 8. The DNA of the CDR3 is TGTGCCAGCAGCCTCGGACAGGGGGGTATCTATGGCTACACCTTC. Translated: CASSLGQGGIYGYTF.